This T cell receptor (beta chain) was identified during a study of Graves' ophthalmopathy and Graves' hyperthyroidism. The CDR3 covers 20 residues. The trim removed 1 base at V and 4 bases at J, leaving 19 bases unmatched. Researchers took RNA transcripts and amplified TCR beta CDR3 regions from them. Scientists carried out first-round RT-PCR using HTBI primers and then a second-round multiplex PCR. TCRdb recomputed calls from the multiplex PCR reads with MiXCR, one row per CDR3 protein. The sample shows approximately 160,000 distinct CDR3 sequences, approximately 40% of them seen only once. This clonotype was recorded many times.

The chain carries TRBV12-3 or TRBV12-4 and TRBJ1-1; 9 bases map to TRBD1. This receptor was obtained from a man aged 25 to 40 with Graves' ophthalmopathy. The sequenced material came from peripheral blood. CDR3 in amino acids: CASSLGKRTGVLTGGTEAFF. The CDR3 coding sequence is TGTGCCAGCAGTTTAGGTAAAAGGACAGGGGTCCTTACGGGGGGCACTGAAGCTTTCTTT.